The clone carrying this T cell receptor (beta chain) occurred a few times. The target antigen is unknown. Following 10 days of culture, CD4+ T cells were isolated. Vaccination of participants consisted of two doses of either the BNT162b2 or mRNA-1273 vaccine. V lost 3 bases to trimming and J lost 10 bases, with 13 bases between them. In germline, CDR1 is GTSNPN, CDR2 SVGIG (reference sequence). The CDR3 is made up of 12 amino acids. This specimen comes from a study of vaccination effects on CD4 cells after COVID-19. About the study: Samples gathered post-vaccine arrived a median of 72 days past the second dose.

Sequencing used immunoSEQ multiplex PCR; TCRdb keeps in-frame clones, though not all of them. The table has more than 60,000 clones, around 70% seen once. Study observations and caveats: Clones induced by infection and by vaccine showed marked clonal contraction late after vaccination. In the study, convalescent patients were few, and early post-infection timepoints were absent.

The rearrangement uses TRBV30 and TRBJ1-3, with D possibly matching TRBD1 (5 bases). The TCR sequence derives from a human donor who received a COVID-19 vaccine. The sample in question was CD4+ T cells from PBMCs cultured without peptide, obtained after COVID-19 vaccination. CDR3 protein: CAWSADWGTIYF. The CDR3 DNA is TGTGCCTGGAGCGCGGACTGGGGGACCATATATTTT.